This entry concerns a single T cell receptor (beta chain). Its antigen is not known. The CDR3 loop spans 13 amino acids. Losses at the gene ends were 3 bases for V and 7 bases for J; bases not matched to a gene: 5. The germline CDR1 and CDR2 sequences are SQVTM and ANQGSEA. The data stem from a study of cytomegalovirus exposure and HLA in healthy donors. Study-level information: Among around 180 million T cells, an earlier analysis found 90 million to 130 million unique TCR beta sequences. Early released data had about 85 million unique TCRs, all coming from HLA-typed donors. Study-level findings and limits: About 87% or about 30% of the time was how often most TCR beta V segments were productive, according to an earlier analysis. Highest at DRB1 and lowest at HLA-C, TCR association rates differed among HLA loci in a later analysis.

In the PCR, 60 Vbeta and 13 Jbeta primers were used. Assay: immunoSEQ multiplex PCR; the TCRdb copy retains only in-frame clones and omits some. This repertoire shows about 75,000 clones, roughly 82% found once; its top ten account for about 19%. The TCR comes from a man aged 65 to 85 in good health and CMV-seropositive. The sample comprised PBMCs. The chain is built from TRBV29-1 and TRBJ2-3; 9 bases match TRBD2. CDR3 residues: CSVEVAGENTQYF. CDR3 nucleotides: TGCAGCGTTGAGGTAGCGGGGGAAAATACGCAGTATTTT.